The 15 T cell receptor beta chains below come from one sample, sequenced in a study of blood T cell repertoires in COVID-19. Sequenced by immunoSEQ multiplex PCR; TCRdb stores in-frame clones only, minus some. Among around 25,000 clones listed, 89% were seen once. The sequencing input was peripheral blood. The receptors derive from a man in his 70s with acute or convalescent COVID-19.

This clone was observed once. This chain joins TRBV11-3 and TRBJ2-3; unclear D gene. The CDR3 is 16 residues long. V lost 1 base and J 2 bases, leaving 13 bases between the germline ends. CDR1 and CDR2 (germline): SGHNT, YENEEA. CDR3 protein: CASSLGAAENTDTQYF. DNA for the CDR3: TGTGCCAGCAGCTTAGGAGCCGCCGAGAACACAGATACGCAGTATTTT.

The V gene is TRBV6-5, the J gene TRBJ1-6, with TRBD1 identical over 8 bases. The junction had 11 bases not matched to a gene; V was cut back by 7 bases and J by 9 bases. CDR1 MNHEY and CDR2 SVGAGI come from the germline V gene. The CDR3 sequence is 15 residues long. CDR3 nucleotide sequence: TGTGCCAGCACCAGGGGGTCAGGGGGCTTTTCACCCCTCCACTTT. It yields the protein CASTRGSGGFSPLHF.

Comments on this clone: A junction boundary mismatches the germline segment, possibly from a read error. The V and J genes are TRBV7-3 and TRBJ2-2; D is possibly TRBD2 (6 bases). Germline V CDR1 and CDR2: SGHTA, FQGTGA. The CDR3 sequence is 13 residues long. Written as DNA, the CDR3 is TGTGCCAGCAGCGTAACGGGAGCGGGGGAGCTGTTTTTT. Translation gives CASSVTGAGELFF.

Here the CDR3 DNA reads TGTGCCAGCAGCTGGGGACAGGTCTCCTACGAGCAGTACTTC. Its protein is CASSWGQVSYEQYF. V and J are TRBV5-6 and TRBJ2-7; 8 positions match TRBD1. The CDR3 contains 14 residues. Losses at the gene ends were 3 bases for V and 0 bases for J; bases not matched to a gene: 2. CDR1 is SGHDT, CDR2 YYEEEE, per germline.

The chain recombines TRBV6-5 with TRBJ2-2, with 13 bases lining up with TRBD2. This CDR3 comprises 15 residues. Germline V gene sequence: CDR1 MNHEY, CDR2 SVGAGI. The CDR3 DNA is TGTGCTACAGGGACTAGCGGGACGAACACCGGGGAGCTGTTTTTT. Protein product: CATGTSGTNTGELFF.

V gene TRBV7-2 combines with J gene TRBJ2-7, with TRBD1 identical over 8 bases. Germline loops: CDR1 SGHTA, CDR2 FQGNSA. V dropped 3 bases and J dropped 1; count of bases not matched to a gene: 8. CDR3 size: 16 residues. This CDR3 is CASSLGSGGSSYEQYF. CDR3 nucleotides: TGTGCCAGCAGCTTGGGATCAGGGGGCTCTTCCTACGAGCAGTACTTC. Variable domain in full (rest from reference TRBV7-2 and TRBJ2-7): GAGVSQSPSNKVTEKGKDVELRCDPISGHTALYWYRQSLGQGLEFLIYFQGNSAPDKSGLPSDRFSAERTGGSVSTLTIQRTQQEDSAVYLCASSLGSGGSSYEQYFGPGTRLTVT.

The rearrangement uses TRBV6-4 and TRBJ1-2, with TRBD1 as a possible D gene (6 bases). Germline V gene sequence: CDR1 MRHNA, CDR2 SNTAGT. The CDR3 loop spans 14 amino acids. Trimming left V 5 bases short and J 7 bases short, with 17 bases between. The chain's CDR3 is CASSSGTQAAGYTF. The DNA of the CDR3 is TGTGCCAGCAGTTCCGGGACACAGGCTGCTGGCTACACCTTC.

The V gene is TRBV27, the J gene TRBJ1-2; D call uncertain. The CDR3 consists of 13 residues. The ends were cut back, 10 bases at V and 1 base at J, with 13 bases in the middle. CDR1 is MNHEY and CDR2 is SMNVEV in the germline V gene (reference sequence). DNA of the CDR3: TGTGCCACCAGAACTCCTCATAACTATGGCTACACCTTC. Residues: CATRTPHNYGYTF.

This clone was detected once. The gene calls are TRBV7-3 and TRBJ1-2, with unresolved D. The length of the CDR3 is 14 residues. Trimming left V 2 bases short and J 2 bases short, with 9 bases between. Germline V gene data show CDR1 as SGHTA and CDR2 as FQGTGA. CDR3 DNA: TGTGCCAGCAGCTTAGACCGACTAAACTATGGCTACACCTTC. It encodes CASSLDRLNYGYTF.

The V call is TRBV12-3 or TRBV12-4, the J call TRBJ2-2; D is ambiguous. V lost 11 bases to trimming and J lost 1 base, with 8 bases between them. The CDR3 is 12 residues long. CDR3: CASAGNTGELFF. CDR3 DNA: TGTGCCTCCGCAGGGAACACCGGGGAGCTGTTTTTT.

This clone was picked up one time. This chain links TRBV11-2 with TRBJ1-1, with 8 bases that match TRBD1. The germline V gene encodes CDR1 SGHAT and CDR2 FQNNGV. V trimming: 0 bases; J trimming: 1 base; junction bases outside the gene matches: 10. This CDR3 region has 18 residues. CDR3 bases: TGTGCCAGCAGCTTAGATCCGACCAGGACAGGGCAGAACACTGAAGCTTTCTTT. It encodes CASSLDPTRTGQNTEAFF.

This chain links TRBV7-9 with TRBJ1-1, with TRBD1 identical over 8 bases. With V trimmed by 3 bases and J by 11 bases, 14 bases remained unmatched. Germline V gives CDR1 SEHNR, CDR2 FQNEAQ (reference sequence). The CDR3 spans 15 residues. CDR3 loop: CASSFTGTGEGKAFF. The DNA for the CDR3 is TGTGCCAGCAGCTTTACCGGGACAGGCGAAGGGAAGGCTTTCTTT.

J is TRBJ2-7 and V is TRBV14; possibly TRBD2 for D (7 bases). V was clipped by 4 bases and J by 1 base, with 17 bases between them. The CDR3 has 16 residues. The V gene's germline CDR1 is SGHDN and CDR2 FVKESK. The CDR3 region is CASSPLSGGLSYEQYF. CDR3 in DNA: TGTGCCAGCAGCCCCTTGTCGGGGGGCCTATCCTACGAGCAGTACTTC.

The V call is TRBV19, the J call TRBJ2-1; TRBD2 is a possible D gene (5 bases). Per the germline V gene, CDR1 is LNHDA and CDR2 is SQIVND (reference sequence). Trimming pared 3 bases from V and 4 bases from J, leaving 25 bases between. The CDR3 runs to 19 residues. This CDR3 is CASSIGRSVSGNPYNEQFF. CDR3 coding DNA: TGTGCCAGTAGTATTGGGCGTTCGGTTTCGGGAAATCCTTACAATGAGCAGTTCTTC.

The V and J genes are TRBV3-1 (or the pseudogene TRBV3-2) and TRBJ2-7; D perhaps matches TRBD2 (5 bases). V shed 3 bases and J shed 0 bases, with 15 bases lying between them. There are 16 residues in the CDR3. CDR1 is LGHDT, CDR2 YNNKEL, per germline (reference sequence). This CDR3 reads CASSQESGIISYEQYF. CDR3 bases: TGTGCCAGCAGCCAGGAATCCGGGATAATCTCCTACGAGCAGTACTTC.